This T cell receptor beta chain was sequenced during a study of blood T cell repertoires in COVID-19. CDR3 size: 15 residues. The V gene lost 6 bases and the J gene lost 5 bases, with 19 bases spanning the gap. Looked up from germline, CDR1 is LNHDA and CDR2 is SQIVND (reference sequence). Source study methods: From reference gene primer amplification, estimates of nucleated cell counts were derived. The method was immunoSEQ multiplex PCR; TCRdb's version includes in-frame clones alone and lacks a portion of them. That table gives V, J and clone size, and the DNA gave D and trimming. The top ten hold over 2% of the sample, which has around 160,000 clones, 88% seen once.

This chain links TRBV19 with TRBJ1-1; possible D gene TRBD1, 5 bases. The sequence came from a human donor in a cohort sampled during active COVID-19. Sequencing input: peripheral blood. The CDR3 reads CASSLNPGIGTEAFF. The CDR3 DNA follows: TGTGCCAGTAGCCTTAATCCAGGGATTGGTACTGAAGCTTTCTTT. Drawing the rest from reference TRBV19 and TRBJ1-1, the complete variable domain is DGGITQSPKYLFRKEGQNVTLSCEQNLNHDAMYWYRQDPGQGLRLIYYSQIVNDFQKGDIAEGYSVSREKKESFPLTVTSAQKNPTAFYLCASSLNPGIGTEAFFGQGTRLTVV.